One and the same sample provided the 7 T cell receptor beta chains below, sequenced in a study of cytomegalovirus exposure and HLA in healthy donors. In the PCR, 60 Vbeta and 13 Jbeta primers were used. Assay: immunoSEQ multiplex PCR; the TCRdb copy retains only in-frame clones and omits some. The repertoire consists of under 85,000 clones, with around 74% occurring once and the leading ten covering about a fifth. Sequences were obtained from PBMCs. The source of these receptors is a woman aged 25 to 39 in good health and CMV-seropositive.

This clone has more than one count but fewer than ten. J is TRBJ2-7 and V is TRBV14, with 11 bases that match TRBD2. The germline CDR1 and CDR2 sequences are SGHDN and FVKESK. The CDR3 runs to 15 residues. After removal of 0 bases from V and 7 bases from J, the junction contained 5 bases not matched to a gene. Written as DNA, the CDR3 is TGTGCCAGCAGCCAAGATTCACGGACTAGCGGGGAGCAGTACTTC. This gives the protein CASSQDSRTSGEQYF.

This clone was observed a few times. CDR3 coding DNA: TGCGCCAGCAGCCAAGTTGGGGGGCTAGCGGGTACTACGCAGTATTTT. Translated, it gives CASSQVGGLAGTTQYF. This rearrangement joins TRBV4-3 to TRBJ2-3, with 8 bases aligning to TRBD2. This CDR3 is built from 16 residues. J was trimmed by 8 bases and V by 1 base; bases with no gene match: 11. Germline CDR1 is LGHNA and CDR2 is YSLEER.

Remarks on this clone: An end of the junction does not agree with germline; a read error may underlie this. The chain carries TRBV7-9 and TRBJ2-3; 7 bases match TRBD1. CDR1 is SEHNR, CDR2 FQNEAQ, per germline (reference sequence). The CDR3 consists of 14 residues. The CDR3 is CASSYEGGTDTQYF. The DNA of the CDR3 is TGTGCCAGCAGCTACGAAGGGGGCACAGATACACAGTATTTT.

The J gene is TRBJ2-2, the V gene TRBV25-1; no clear D gene. This CDR3 spans 12 amino acids. V was trimmed by 8 bases and J by 5 bases, leaving 9 bases between them. From germline, CDR1 is MGHDK and CDR2 SYGVNS. The CDR3 spells CASSLGTGELFF. CDR3 nucleotide sequence: TGTGCCAGCTCCCTCGGTACCGGGGAGCTGTTTTTT.

The chain recombines TRBV6-5 with TRBJ1-1; possible D gene TRBD1, 6 bases. Trimming removed 6 bases from V and 0 bases from J, with 11 bases in between. Germline lookup yields CDR1 MNHEY and CDR2 SVGAGI. The CDR3 covers 14 residues. The CDR3 DNA sequence: TGTGCCAGCAGCACGACAGGCATGAACACTGAAGCTTTCTTT. It translates to CASSTTGMNTEAFF.

The chain couples TRBV5-1 to TRBJ2-5, with 8 bases fitting TRBD1. The V and J ends lost 4 bases and 2 bases, in that order; junction bases with no gene match: 13. The CDR3 is made up of 17 amino acids. Germline CDR1 and CDR2: SGHRS and YFSETQ. The CDR3 here is CASSPRQGTSPQETQYF. DNA of the CDR3: TGCGCCAGCAGCCCTAGACAGGGGACCAGCCCTCAAGAGACCCAGTACTTC.

In DNA, the CDR3 is TGTGCCAGCAGTTACAGACTAGCGGGAGTACGCGAGCAGTACTTC. Translated, it gives CASSYRLAGVREQYF. The chain combines TRBV6-5 with TRBJ2-7; TRBD2 matches 12 bases. V gave up 2 bases and J gave up 6 bases; unmatched junction bases: 5. The CDR3 loop spans 15 amino acids. CDR1 is MNHEY and CDR2 is SVGAGI in the germline V gene.